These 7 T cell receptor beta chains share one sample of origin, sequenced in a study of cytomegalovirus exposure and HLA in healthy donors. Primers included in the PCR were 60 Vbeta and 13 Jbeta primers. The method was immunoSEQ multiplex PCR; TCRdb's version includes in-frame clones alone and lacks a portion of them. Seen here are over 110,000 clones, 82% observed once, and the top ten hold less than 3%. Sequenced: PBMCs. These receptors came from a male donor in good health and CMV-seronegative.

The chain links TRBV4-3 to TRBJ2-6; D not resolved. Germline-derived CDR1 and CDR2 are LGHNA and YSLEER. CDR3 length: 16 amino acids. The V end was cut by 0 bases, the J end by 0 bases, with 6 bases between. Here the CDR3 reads CASSQDSISGANVLTF. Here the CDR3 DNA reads TGCGCCAGCAGCCAAGATAGCATCTCTGGGGCCAACGTCCTGACTTTC.

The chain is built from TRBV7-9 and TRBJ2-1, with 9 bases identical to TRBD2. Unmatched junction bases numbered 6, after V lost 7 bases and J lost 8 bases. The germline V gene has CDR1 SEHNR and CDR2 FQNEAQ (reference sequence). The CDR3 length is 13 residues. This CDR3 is CASNPLAGDEQFF. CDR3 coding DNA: TGTGCCAGCAACCCTTTAGCGGGAGATGAGCAGTTCTTC.

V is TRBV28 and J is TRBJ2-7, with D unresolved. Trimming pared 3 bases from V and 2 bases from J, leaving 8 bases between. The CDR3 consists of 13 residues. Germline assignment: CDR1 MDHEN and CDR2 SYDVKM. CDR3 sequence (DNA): TGTGCCAGCAGTTTTCTTGCGCCCTACGAGCAGTACTTC. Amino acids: CASSFLAPYEQYF.

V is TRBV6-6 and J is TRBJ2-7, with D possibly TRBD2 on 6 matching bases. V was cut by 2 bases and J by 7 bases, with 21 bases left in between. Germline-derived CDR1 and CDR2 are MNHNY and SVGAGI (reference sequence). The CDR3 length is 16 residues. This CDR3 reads CASSYPAGTPAGEQYF. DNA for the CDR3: TGTGCCAGCAGTTACCCCGCCGGGACTCCTGCCGGAGAGCAGTACTTC.

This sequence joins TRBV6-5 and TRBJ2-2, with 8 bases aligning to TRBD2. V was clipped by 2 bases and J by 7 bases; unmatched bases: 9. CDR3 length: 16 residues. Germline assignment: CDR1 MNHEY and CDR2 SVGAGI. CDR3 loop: CASSYLAGGSDGELFF. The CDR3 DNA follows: TGTGCCAGCAGTTACCTGGCGGGAGGAAGTGACGGGGAGCTGTTTTTT.

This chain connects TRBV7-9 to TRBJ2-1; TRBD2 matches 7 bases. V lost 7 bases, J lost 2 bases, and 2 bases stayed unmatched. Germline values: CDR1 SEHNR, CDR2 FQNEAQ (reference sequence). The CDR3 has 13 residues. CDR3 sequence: CASNSGPYNEQFF. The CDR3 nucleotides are TGTGCCAGCAATAGCGGGCCCTACAATGAGCAGTTCTTC.

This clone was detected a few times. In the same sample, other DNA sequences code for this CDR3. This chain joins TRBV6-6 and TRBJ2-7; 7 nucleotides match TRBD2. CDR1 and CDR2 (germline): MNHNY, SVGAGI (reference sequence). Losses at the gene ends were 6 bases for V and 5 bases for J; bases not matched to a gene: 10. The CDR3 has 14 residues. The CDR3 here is CASRRLAVSDEQYF. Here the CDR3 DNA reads TGTGCCAGCAGGCGGCTAGCGGTGTCGGACGAGCAGTACTTC.